This T cell receptor beta chain was sequenced in a study of blood T cell repertoires in COVID-19. Study-level background: The United States, Italy and Spain supplied acute and convalescent COVID-19 samples. PBMCs, B-cell-depleted T cells, or T cells provided the cDNA or gDNA that made up the material.

The V gene end was trimmed by 6 bases and the J gene end by 1 base; junction bases not matched to a gene: 4. CDR1 is MNHEY and CDR2 is SVGAGI in the germline V gene. CDR3 length: 15 residues. Original data processing: Reference gene primer amplification yielded estimated nucleated cell counts. Measured with immunoSEQ multiplex PCR; TCRdb has only the in-frame clones, and not every one. That table is the source of V, J and clone size, and D and trimming were worked out from the DNA. The sample has roughly 120,000 clones, more than 75% seen once. The sequence was obtained from a woman aged 45 to 65 with acute or convalescent COVID-19. The sequencing input was peripheral blood. This sequence joins TRBV6-5 and TRBJ2-3; 10 nucleotides line up with TRBD2. The CDR3 reads CASSLTSGGTDTQYF. DNA for the CDR3: TGTGCCAGCAGCCTCACTAGCGGGGGCACAGATACGCAGTATTTT.